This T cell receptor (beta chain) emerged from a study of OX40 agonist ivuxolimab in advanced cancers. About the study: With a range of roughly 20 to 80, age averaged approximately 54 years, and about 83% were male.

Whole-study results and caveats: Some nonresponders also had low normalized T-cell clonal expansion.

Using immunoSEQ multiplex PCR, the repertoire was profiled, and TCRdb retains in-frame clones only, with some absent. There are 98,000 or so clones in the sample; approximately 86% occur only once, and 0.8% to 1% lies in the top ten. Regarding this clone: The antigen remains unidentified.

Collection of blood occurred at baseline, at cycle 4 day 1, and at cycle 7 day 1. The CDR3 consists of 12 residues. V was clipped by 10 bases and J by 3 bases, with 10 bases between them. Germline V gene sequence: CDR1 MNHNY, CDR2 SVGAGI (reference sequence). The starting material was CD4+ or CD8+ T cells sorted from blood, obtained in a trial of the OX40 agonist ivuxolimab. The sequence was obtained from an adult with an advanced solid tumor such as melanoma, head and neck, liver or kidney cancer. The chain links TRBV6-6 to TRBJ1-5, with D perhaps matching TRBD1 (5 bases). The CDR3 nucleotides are TGTGCCACTGAGGGGTACAATCAGCCCCAGCATTTT. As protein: CATEGYNQPQHF.